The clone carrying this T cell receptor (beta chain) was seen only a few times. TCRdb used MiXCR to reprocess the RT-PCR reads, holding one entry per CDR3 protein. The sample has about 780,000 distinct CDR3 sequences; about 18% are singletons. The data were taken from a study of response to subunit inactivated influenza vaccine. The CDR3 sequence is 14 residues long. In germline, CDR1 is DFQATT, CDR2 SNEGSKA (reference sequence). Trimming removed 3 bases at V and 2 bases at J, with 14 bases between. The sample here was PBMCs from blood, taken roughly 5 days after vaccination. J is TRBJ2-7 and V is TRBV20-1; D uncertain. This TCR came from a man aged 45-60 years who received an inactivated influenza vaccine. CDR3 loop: CSARSLERAYEQYF. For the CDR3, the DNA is TGCAGTGCTAGGAGTCTGGAAAGAGCCTACGAGCAGTACTTC.